This is a list of T cell receptor beta chains from one sample in a study of cytomegalovirus exposure and HLA in healthy donors. Sequencing used immunoSEQ multiplex PCR; TCRdb keeps in-frame clones, though not all of them. Of under 150,000 clones in the sample, around 76% were seen once. Sequencing was done on a sample of PBMCs. The receptors stem from a woman aged 45-65 years in good health and CMV-seronegative. Both conserved end residues are part of each CDR3. A D gene is named only where the DNA matches it firmly. The listing skips clone size in some rows; elsewhere it reads once, few, many or a size class.

length: 12; V: TRBV5-4; J: TRBJ2-7; size: -; D: -; DNA: TGTGCCAGCAGCCGGGGTGGCTACGAGCAGTACTTC; CDR3: CASSRGGYEQYF
length: 16; V: TRBV5-1; J: TRBJ1-1; size: few; D: -; DNA: TGCGCCAGCAGCTTGGAGAGTTTCAGAGGGAACACTGAAGCTTTCTTT; CDR3: CASSLESFRGNTEAFF
length: 16; V: TRBV14; J: TRBJ2-5; size: once; D: -; DNA: TGTGCCAGCAGCCACCTCCAGAGAGTGAACAGGGAGACCCAGTACTTC; CDR3: CASSHLQRVNRETQYF
length: 14; V: TRBV5-1; J: TRBJ2-3; size: -; D: -; DNA: TGCGCCAGCAGCTTGCGACACGGTGCAGATACGCAGTATTTT; CDR3: CASSLRHGADTQYF
length: 14; V: TRBV5-1; J: TRBJ1-4; size: -; D: TRBD1; DNA: TGCGCCAGCAGCTTAGGACAGGGAGGTGAAAAACTGTTTTTT; CDR3: CASSLGQGGEKLFF
length: 13; V: TRBV28; J: TRBJ1-1; size: -; D: -; DNA: TGTGCCAGCAGTTTACCCCTTGTCCCTGAAGCTTTCTTT; CDR3: CASSLPLVPEAFF
length: 12; V: TRBV28; J: TRBJ1-2; size: -; D: TRBD1; DNA: TGTGGAACAGGGGTCCCCTTAGGTGGCTACACCTTC; CDR3: CGTGVPLGGYTF
length: 15; V: TRBV6-5; J: TRBJ2-7; size: -; D: -; DNA: TGTGCCAGCAGTTACGCAGGGGAGGGCACCTACGAGCAGTACTTC; CDR3: CASSYAGEGTYEQYF
length: 15; V: TRBV29-1; J: TRBJ2-1; size: -; D: -; DNA: TGCAGCGCTGGGGTAGCGCCCGACGGGTACAATGAGCAGTTCTTC; CDR3: CSAGVAPDGYNEQFF
length: 14; V: TRBV5-1; J: TRBJ1-3; size: -; D: -; DNA: TGCGCCAGCAGTACCCAGGGTCAAGGAAACACCATATATTTT; CDR3: CASSTQGQGNTIYF
length: 13; V: TRBV27; J: TRBJ2-2; size: -; D: -; DNA: TGTGCCAGCAGTTTCCAGGGAACCGGGGAGCTGTTTTTT; CDR3: CASSFQGTGELFF
length: 13; V: TRBV27; J: TRBJ1-4; size: -; D: TRBD1; DNA: TGTGCCAGCAGCCGGGACAGGGGGGAAAAACTGTTTTTT; CDR3: CASSRDRGEKLFF
length: 16; V: TRBV14; J: TRBJ2-5; size: once; D: TRBD1; DNA: TGTGCCAGCAGCCAAGATAGGACAGGGGGCGGCGAGACCCAGTACTTC; CDR3: CASSQDRTGGGETQYF
length: 15; V: TRBV7-9; J: TRBJ1-4; size: few; D: -; DNA: TGTGCCAGCAGCCCTCGGCAGGGCCTTAATGAAAAACTGTTTTTT; CDR3: CASSPRQGLNEKLFF
length: 14; V: TRBV29-1; J: TRBJ2-2; size: -; D: TRBD2; DNA: TGCAGCGTTGCCCCTAGCGGGAGCACCGGGGAGCTGTTTTTT; CDR3: CSVAPSGSTGELFF
length: 17; V: TRBV4-2; J: TRBJ2-1; size: -; D: -; DNA: TGTGCCAGCAGCCAAGGCCATTTAGGACTGGAATACAATGAGCAGTTCTTC; CDR3: CASSQGHLGLEYNEQFF
length: 13; V: TRBV29-1; J: TRBJ2-7; size: -; D: TRBD2; DNA: TGCAGCGTTGACGGGGGGGGTGGCTACGAGCAGTACTTC; CDR3: CSVDGGGGYEQYF
length: 14; V: TRBV6-5; J: TRBJ2-5; size: -; D: TRBD2; DNA: TGTGCCAGCAGTCCCGGGGTAGCGGGAGAGACCCAGTACTTC; CDR3: CASSPGVAGETQYF
length: 14; V: TRBV18; J: TRBJ2-3; size: once; D: TRBD1; DNA: TGTGCCAGCTCACCAGGGACAGCCGCAGATACGCAGTATTTT; CDR3: CASSPGTAADTQYF
length: 15; V: TRBV27; J: TRBJ2-1; size: -; D: TRBD2; DNA: TGTGCCAGCAGTTCGAGACTAGCGGGAGACAATGAGCAGTTCTTC; CDR3: CASSSRLAGDNEQFF
length: 14; V: TRBV10-3; J: TRBJ1-1; size: -; D: TRBD1; DNA: TGTGCCATCAGTGAGGACAGGGGGCGGACTGAAGCTTTCTTT; CDR3: CAISEDRGRTEAFF
length: 14; V: TRBV30; J: TRBJ2-1; size: -; D: TRBD2; DNA: TGTGCCTGGAGTTCCGGGACTAGCGGGTTTGAGCAGTTCTTC; CDR3: CAWSSGTSGFEQFF
length: 15; V: TRBV5-1; J: TRBJ1-1; size: -; D: TRBD1; DNA: TGCGCCAGCAGCTTGGATCCAGGGGGCGGCACTGAAGCTTTCTTT; CDR3: CASSLDPGGGTEAFF
length: 20; V: TRBV6-1; J: TRBJ1-3; size: -; D: -; DNA: TGTGCCAGCAGTGAAAGAGGGCTGAGCGCGGTAGGGAGCTCTGGAAACACCATATATTTT; CDR3: CASSERGLSAVGSSGNTIYF
length: 12; V: TRBV6-4; J: TRBJ2-1; size: -; D: -; DNA: TGTGCCAGCAGTGACTTCGGGAGTGAGCAGTTCTTC; CDR3: CASSDFGSEQFF
length: 17; V: TRBV4-3; J: TRBJ2-6; size: -; D: -; DNA: TGCGCCAGCAGCCAAGATGGGCAGAGCTCTGGGGCCAACGTCCTGACTTTC; CDR3: CASSQDGQSSGANVLTF
length: 13; V: TRBV6-6; J: TRBJ2-1; size: few; D: TRBD2; DNA: TGTGCCAGCAGGGGGACTAGCGGAAATAATCGGTTCTTC; CDR3: CASRGTSGNNRFF
length: 14; V: TRBV19; J: TRBJ2-1; size: -; D: -; DNA: TGTGCCAGTATGAGCTGGGGGCAGGGCAATGAGCAGTTCTTC; CDR3: CASMSWGQGNEQFF
length: 14; V: TRBV7-2; J: TRBJ2-2; size: few; D: -; DNA: TGTGCCAGCCGGCACGGGAGGAACACCGGGGAGCTGTTTTTT; CDR3: CASRHGRNTGELFF
length: 15; V: TRBV4-2; J: TRBJ2-2; size: -; D: -; DNA: TGTGCCAGCAGCCCGACGACTAGTAACACCGGGGAGCTGTTTTTT; CDR3: CASSPTTSNTGELFF
length: 11; V: TRBV20-1; J: TRBJ1-2; size: once; D: -; DNA: TGCAGTGCTAGTCGGGGATCTGGCTACACCTTC; CDR3: CSASRGSGYTF
length: 16; V: TRBV15; J: TRBJ1-3; size: -; D: -; DNA: TGTGCCACCAGCAGAGATGGCAGGGCTAGGGGAAACACCATATATTTT; CDR3: CATSRDGRARGNTIYF
length: 13; V: TRBV5-4; J: TRBJ1-2; size: -; D: -; DNA: TGTGCCAGCAGCTTGGTTTCCCGGGATGGCTACACCTTC; CDR3: CASSLVSRDGYTF
length: 15; V: TRBV7-2; J: TRBJ2-1; size: -; D: TRBD2; DNA: TGTGCCAGCAGCTTAACTAGCGGAGGCGACAATGAGCAGTTCTTC; CDR3: CASSLTSGGDNEQFF
length: 16; V: TRBV2; J: TRBJ1-4; size: -; D: -; DNA: TGTGCCAGCAGTGAAAGCCCGGGCAGGGCTAATGAAAAACTGTTTTTT; CDR3: CASSESPGRANEKLFF
length: 15; V: TRBV4-1; J: TRBJ1-1; size: -; D: -; DNA: TGCGCCAGCAGCCATTACCCTGGGGGCAACACTGAAGCTTTCTTT; CDR3: CASSHYPGGNTEAFF
length: 16; V: TRBV6-6; J: TRBJ2-7; size: once; D: TRBD2; DNA: TGTGCCAGCAGTCGACAACGGGGGGGGATCCTAGGTGAGCAGTACTTC; CDR3: CASSRQRGGILGEQYF
length: 15; V: TRBV30; J: TRBJ1-2; size: -; D: TRBD1; DNA: TGTGCCTGGAGTGGAACGACAGGGTACTACTATGGCTACACCTTC; CDR3: CAWSGTTGYYYGYTF
length: 16; V: TRBV30; J: TRBJ1-6; size: -; D: TRBD1; DNA: TGTGCCTGGCGGAGGGGGCCGCCGACCGACAATTCACCCCTCCACTTT; CDR3: CAWRRGPPTDNSPLHF
length: 18; V: TRBV18; J: TRBJ2-1; size: -; D: TRBD2; DNA: TGTGCCAGCTCACGGGGACTAGCGGGAGGGAGCTCCTACAATGAGCAGTTCTTC; CDR3: CASSRGLAGGSSYNEQFF
length: 13; V: TRBV15; J: TRBJ2-3; size: -; D: -; DNA: TGTGCCACCGGAGCGGCCACCACAGATACGCAGTATTTT; CDR3: CATGAATTDTQYF
length: 14; V: TRBV9; J: TRBJ1-2; size: -; D: TRBD1; DNA: TGTGCCAGCAGCCCCCGGACAGGGCTCTATGGCTACACCTTC; CDR3: CASSPRTGLYGYTF
length: 14; V: TRBV28; J: TRBJ2-5; size: -; D: -; DNA: TGTGCCAGCAGAGGCGTAGGGAGCCAAGAGACCCAGTACTTC; CDR3: CASRGVGSQETQYF
length: 13; V: TRBV7-9; J: TRBJ2-1; size: -; D: TRBD2; DNA: TGTACGGGGCTAGCGGGAGGGCGTAATGAGCAGTTCTTC; CDR3: CTGLAGGRNEQFF
length: 13; V: TRBV6-1; J: TRBJ1-6; size: -; D: -; DNA: TGTGCCAGCGTCGACAATTATAATTCACCCCTCCACTTT; CDR3: CASVDNYNSPLHF
length: 13; V: TRBV29-1; J: TRBJ1-4; size: -; D: -; DNA: TGCAGCGTTGAACGACAGAAAAATGAAAAACTGTTTTTT; CDR3: CSVERQKNEKLFF
length: 17; V: TRBV5-8; J: TRBJ2-1; size: -; D: -; DNA: TGTGCCAGCAGCTATACTGATTATAGCGGATCCTACAATGAGCAGTTCTTC; CDR3: CASSYTDYSGSYNEQFF
length: 15; V: TRBV19; J: TRBJ1-3; size: -; D: TRBD1; DNA: TGTGCCAGTAGTAGACAGGGGTTTTCTGGAAACACCATATATTTT; CDR3: CASSRQGFSGNTIYF
length: 14; V: TRBV6-1; J: TRBJ1-4; size: -; D: -; DNA: TGTGCCAGCAGCCCGACAGCAACTAATGAAAAACTGTTTTTT; CDR3: CASSPTATNEKLFF
length: 13; V: TRBV28; J: TRBJ2-3; size: -; D: -; DNA: TGTGCCAGCAACTGGGGCTTGGCAGATACGCAGTATTTT; CDR3: CASNWGLADTQYF
length: 13; V: TRBV2; J: TRBJ1-1; size: -; D: -; DNA: TGTGCCAGCACGGGGGAGGGATGGACTGAAGCTTTCTTT; CDR3: CASTGEGWTEAFF
length: 15; V: TRBV6-5; J: TRBJ2-2; size: -; D: TRBD2; DNA: TGTGCCAGCAGTTACGCTAGCGGGAACACCGGGGAGCTGTTTTTT; CDR3: CASSYASGNTGELFF
length: 12; V: TRBV27; J: TRBJ2-1; size: -; D: TRBD1; DNA: TGTGCCAGCAGTTTTCGGACAGGCGAGCAGTTCTTC; CDR3: CASSFRTGEQFF
length: 15; V: TRBV27; J: TRBJ1-1; size: -; D: -; DNA: TGTGCCAGCAGTTTTAGGTGGGGCGCGAACACTGAAGCTTTCTTT; CDR3: CASSFRWGANTEAFF
length: 16; V: TRBV7-8; J: TRBJ2-3; size: -; D: -; DNA: TGTGCCAGCAGCTTAATAATACGGGAGCGTTCGGATACGCAGTATTTT; CDR3: CASSLIIRERSDTQYF
length: 16; V: TRBV7-2; J: TRBJ1-2; size: -; D: TRBD1; DNA: TGTGCCAGCAGCCGGCAACCGGGACAGGGTAACTATGGCTACACCTTC; CDR3: CASSRQPGQGNYGYTF